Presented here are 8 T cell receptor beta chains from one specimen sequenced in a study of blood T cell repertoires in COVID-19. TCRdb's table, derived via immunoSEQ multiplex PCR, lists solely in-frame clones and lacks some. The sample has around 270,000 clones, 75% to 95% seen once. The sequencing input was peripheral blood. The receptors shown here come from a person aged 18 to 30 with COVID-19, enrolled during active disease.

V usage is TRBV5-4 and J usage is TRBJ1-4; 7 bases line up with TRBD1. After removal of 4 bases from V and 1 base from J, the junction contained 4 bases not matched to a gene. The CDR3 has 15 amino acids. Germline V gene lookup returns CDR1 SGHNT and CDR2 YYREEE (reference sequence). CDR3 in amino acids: CASSRGTETNEKLFF. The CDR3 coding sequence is TGTGCCAGCAGCCGAGGGACAGAAACTAATGAAAAACTGTTTTTT.

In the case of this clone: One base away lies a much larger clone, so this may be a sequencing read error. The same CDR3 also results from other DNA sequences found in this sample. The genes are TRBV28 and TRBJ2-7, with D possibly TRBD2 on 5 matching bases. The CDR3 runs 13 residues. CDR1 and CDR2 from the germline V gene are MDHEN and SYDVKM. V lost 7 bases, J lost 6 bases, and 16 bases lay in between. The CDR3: CASTSGLSGEQYF. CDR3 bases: TGTGCCAGCACTTCGGGATTGTCGGGCGAGCAGTACTTC. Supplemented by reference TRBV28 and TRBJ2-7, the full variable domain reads DVKVTQSSRYLVKRTGEKVFLECVQDMDHENMFWYRQDPGLGLRLIYFSYDVKMKEKGDIPEGYSVSREKKERFSLILESASTNQTSMYLCASTSGLSGEQYFGPGTRLTVT.

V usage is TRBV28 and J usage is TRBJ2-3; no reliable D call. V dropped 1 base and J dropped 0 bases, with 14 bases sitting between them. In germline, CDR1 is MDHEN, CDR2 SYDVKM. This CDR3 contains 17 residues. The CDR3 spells CASSLFGFEASTDTQYF. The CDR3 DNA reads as TGTGCCAGCAGTTTATTTGGTTTTGAGGCAAGCACAGATACGCAGTATTTT.

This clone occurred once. In DNA, the CDR3 is TGTGCCAGCAGCCAGACAGGGGTTCAAGGAAACACCATATATTTT. This sequence encodes CASSQTGVQGNTIYF. V usage is TRBV14 and J usage is TRBJ1-3; 8 bases match TRBD1. The CDR3 consists of 15 residues. Germline V gene lookup returns CDR1 SGHDN and CDR2 FVKESK. With V trimmed by 3 bases and J by 4 bases, 5 bases remained unmatched.

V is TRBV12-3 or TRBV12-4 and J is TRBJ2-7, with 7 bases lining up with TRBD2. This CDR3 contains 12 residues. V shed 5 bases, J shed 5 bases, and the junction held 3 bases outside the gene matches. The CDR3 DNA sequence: TGTGCCAGCAGTCTCGGGGGGAACGAGCAGTACTTC. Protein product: CASSLGGNEQYF.

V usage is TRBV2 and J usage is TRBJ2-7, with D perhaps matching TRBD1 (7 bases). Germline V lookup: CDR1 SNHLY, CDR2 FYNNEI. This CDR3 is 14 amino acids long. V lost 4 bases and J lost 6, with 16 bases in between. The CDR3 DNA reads TGTGCCAGCAGTGGGGGGGACAGCCCCTTCGAGCAGTACTTC. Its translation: CASSGGDSPFEQYF.

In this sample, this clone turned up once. The CDR3: CASSVGTSVYNEQFF. CDR3 DNA: TGTGCCAGCAGCGTGGGGACTAGCGTCTACAATGAGCAGTTCTTC. The V gene is TRBV9, the J gene TRBJ2-1; the match to TRBD2 covers 10 bases. CDR3 length equals 15 residues. Germline V gives CDR1 SGDLS, CDR2 YYNGEE. Trimming cost V 2 bases and J 3 bases; bases outside gene matches: 2.

The CDR3 is CASSLGRQGYADTQYF. The CDR3 DNA is TGTGCCAGCAGCTTGGGACGACAGGGGTACGCAGATACGCAGTATTTT. This chain uses TRBV11-3 with TRBJ2-3; 8 nucleotides line up with TRBD1. The CDR3 spans 16 residues. Germline-derived CDR1 and CDR2 are SGHNT and YENEEA. The J segment lost 4 bases and the V segment lost 3 bases, leaving 9 bases of the junction unmatched.